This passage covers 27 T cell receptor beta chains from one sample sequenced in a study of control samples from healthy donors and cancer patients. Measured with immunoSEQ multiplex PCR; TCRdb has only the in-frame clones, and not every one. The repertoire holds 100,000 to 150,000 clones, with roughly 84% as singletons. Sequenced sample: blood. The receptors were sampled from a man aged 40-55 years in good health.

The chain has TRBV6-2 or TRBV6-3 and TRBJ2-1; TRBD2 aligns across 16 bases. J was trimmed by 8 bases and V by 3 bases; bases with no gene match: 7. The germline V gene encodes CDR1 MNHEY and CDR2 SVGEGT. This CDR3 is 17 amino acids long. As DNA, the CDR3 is TGTGCCAGCAGTTATTCGGGGACTAGCGGGGGGGCTTATGAGCAGTTCTTC. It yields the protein CASSYSGTSGGAYEQFF.

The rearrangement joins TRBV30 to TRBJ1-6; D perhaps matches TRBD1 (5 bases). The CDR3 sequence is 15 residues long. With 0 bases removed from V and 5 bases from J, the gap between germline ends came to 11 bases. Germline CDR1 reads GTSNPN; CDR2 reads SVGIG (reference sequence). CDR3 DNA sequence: TGTGCCTGGAGTGTACAAGCAGGGAATAATTCACCCCTCCACTTT. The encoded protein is CAWSVQAGNNSPLHF.

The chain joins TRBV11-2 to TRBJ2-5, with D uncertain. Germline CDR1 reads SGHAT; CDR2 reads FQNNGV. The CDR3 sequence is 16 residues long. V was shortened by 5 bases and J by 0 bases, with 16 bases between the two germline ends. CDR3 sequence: CASSGLVGGNQETQYF. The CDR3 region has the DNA TGTGCCAGCAGCGGTCTAGTTGGCGGAAACCAAGAGACCCAGTACTTC.

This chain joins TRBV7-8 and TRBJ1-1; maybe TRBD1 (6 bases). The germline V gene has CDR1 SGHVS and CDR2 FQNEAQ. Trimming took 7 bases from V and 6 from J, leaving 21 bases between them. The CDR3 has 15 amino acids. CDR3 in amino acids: CASTLGGRSNAEAFF. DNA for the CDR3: TGTGCCAGCACCCTGGGGGGCAGGTCTAACGCTGAAGCTTTCTTT.

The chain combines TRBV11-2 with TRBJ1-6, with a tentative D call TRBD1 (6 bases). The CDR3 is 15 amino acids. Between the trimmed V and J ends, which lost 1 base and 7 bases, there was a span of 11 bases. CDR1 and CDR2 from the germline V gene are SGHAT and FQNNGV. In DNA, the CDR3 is TGTGCCAGCAGCTTAGGTCGTCAGGGGAATTCACCCCTCCACTTT. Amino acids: CASSLGRQGNSPLHF.

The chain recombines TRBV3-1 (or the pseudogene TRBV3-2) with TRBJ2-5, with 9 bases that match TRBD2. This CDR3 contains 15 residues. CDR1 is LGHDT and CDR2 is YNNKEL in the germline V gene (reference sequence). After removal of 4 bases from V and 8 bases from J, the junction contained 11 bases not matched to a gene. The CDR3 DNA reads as TGTGCCAGCAGCCTCGCGTTAGCGGGGGTGGAAACCCAGTACTTC. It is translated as CASSLALAGVETQYF.

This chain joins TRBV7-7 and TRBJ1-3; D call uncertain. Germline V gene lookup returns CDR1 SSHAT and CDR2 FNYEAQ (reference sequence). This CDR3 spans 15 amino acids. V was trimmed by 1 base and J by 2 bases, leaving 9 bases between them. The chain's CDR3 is CASSLGSQAGNTIYF. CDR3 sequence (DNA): TGTGCCAGCAGCTTAGGGTCCCAGGCTGGAAACACCATATATTTT.

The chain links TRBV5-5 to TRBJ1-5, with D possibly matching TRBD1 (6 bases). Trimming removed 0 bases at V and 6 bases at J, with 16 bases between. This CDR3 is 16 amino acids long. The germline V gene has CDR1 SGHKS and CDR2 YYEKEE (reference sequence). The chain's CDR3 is CASSLAAQGFGQPQHF. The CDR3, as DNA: TGTGCCAGCAGCTTGGCCGCCCAGGGGTTCGGTCAGCCCCAGCATTTT.

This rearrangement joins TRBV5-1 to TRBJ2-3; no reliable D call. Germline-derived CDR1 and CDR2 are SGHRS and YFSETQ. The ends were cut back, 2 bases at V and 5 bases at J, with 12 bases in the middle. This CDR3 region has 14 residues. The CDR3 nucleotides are TGCGCCAGCAGCTTACTTAATAGTATAGATACGCAGTATTTT. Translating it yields CASSLLNSIDTQYF.

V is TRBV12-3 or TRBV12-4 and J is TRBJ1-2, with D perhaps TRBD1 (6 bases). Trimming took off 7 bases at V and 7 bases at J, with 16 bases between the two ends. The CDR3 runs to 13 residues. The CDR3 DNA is TGTGCCAGCACTCCGGGGGGGGGCTCTGGCTACACCTTC. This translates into CASTPGGGSGYTF.

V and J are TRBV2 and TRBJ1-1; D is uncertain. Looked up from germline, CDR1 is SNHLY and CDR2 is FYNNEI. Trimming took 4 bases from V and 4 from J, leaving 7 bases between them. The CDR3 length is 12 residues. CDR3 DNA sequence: TGTGCCAGCAGTGCCGAACCCACTGAAGCTTTCTTT. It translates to CASSAEPTEAFF.

This CDR3 is CASSPVRGSTDTQYF. The CDR3 DNA sequence: TGTGCCAGCTCACCTGTAAGGGGGAGCACAGATACGCAGTATTTT. This chain links TRBV18 with TRBJ2-3; a possible D gene is TRBD1 (6 bases). This CDR3 contains 15 residues. Germline CDR1 reads KGHSH; CDR2 reads LQKENI. V lost 3 bases to trimming and J lost 0 bases, with 10 bases between them.

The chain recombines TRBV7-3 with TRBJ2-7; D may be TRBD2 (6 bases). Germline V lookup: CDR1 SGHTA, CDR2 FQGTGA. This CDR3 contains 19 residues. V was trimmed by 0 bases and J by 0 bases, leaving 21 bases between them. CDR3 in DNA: TGTGCCAGCAGCTTAACGACCCTGGCGGGGTCTGGTTCCTCCTACGAGCAGTACTTC. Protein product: CASSLTTLAGSGSSYEQYF.

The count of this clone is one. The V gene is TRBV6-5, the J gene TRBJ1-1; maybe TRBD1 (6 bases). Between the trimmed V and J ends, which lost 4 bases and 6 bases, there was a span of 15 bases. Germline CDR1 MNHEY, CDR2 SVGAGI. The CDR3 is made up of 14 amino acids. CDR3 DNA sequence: TGTGCCAGCAGTTCGGGGGGGGGCGCCTCTGAAGCTTTCTTT. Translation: CASSSGGGASEAFF.

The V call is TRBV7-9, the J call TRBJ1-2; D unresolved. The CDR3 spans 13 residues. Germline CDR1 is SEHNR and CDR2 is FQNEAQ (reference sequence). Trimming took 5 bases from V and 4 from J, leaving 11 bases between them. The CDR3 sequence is CASSPGGLYGYTF. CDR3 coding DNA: TGTGCCAGCAGCCCTGGAGGTCTCTATGGCTACACCTTC.

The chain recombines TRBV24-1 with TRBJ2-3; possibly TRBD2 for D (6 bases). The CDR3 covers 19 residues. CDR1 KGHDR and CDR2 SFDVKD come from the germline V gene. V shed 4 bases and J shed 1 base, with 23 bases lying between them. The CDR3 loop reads CATSDVRDSAVSGTDTQYF. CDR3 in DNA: TGTGCCACCAGTGACGTCCGGGACTCCGCCGTCTCTGGCACAGATACGCAGTATTTT.

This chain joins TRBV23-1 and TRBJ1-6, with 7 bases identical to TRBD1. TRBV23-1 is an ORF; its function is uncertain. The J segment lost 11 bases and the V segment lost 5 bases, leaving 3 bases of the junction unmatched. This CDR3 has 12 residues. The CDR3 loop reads CASSSGQAPLHF. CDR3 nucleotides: TGCGCCAGCAGTTCCGGACAGGCACCCCTCCACTTT.

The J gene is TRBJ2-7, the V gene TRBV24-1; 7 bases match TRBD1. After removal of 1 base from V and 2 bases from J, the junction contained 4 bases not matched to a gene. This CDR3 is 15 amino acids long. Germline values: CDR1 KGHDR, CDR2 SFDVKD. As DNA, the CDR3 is TGTGCCACCAGTGATTTCAGGGACAGAACCTACGAGCAGTACTTC. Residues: CATSDFRDRTYEQYF.

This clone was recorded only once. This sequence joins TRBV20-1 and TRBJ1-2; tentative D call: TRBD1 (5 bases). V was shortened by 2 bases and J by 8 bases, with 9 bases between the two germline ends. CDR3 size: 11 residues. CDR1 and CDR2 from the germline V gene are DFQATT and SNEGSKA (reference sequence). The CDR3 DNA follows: TGCAGTGCTAGACAGGGAGGGGGCTACACCTTC. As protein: CSARQGGGYTF.

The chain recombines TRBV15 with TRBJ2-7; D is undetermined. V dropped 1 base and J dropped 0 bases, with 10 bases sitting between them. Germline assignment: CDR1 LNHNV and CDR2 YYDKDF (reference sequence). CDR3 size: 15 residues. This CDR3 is CATSRVRTASYEQYF. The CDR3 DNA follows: TGTGCCACCAGCAGAGTTCGGACGGCCTCCTACGAGCAGTACTTC. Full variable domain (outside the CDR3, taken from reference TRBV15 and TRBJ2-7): DAMVIQNPRYQVTQFGKPVTLSCSQTLNHNVMYWYQQKSSQAPKLLFHYYDKDFNNEADTPDNFQSRRPNTSFCFLDIRSPGLGDTAMYLCATSRVRTASYEQYFGPGTRLTVT.

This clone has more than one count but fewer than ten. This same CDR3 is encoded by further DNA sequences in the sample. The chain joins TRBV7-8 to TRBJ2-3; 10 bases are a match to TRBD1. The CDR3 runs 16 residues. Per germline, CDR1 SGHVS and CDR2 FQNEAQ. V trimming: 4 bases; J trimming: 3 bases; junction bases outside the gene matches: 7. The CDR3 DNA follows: TGTGCCAGCAGCTCCCGGGACAGGGGAGGGACAGATACGCAGTATTTT. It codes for CASSSRDRGGTDTQYF.

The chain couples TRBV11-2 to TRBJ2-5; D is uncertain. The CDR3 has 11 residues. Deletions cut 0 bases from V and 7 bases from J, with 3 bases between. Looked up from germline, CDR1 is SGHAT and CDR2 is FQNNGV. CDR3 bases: TGTGCCAGCAGCTTAGAAGGGACCCAGTACTTC. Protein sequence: CASSLEGTQYF.

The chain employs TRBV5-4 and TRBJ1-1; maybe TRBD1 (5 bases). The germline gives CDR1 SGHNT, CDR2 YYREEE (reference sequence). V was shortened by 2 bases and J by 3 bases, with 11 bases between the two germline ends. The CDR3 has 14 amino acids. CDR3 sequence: CASSFRSGHTEAFF. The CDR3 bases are TGTGCCAGCAGCTTCCGCTCAGGGCACACTGAAGCTTTCTTT.

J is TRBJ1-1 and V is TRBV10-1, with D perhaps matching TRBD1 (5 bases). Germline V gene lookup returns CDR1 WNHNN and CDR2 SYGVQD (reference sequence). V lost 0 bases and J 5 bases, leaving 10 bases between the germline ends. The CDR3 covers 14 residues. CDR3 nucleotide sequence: TGCGCCAGCAGTGAGTCAGGGGTTGGAACTGAAGCTTTCTTT. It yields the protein CASSESGVGTEAFF.

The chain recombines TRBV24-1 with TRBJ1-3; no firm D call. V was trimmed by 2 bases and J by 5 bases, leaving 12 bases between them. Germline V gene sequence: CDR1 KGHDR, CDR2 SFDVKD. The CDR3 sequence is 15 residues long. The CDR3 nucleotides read TGTGCCACCAGTGATTCGGCCGGTAAAAGAAACACCATATATTTT. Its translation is CATSDSAGKRNTIYF.

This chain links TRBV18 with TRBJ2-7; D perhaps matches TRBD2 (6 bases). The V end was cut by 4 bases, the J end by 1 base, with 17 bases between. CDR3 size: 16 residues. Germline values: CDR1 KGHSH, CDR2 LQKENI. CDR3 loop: CASSRGHGGNSYEQYF. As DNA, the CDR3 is TGTGCCAGCTCACGAGGTCATGGGGGGAATTCCTACGAGCAGTACTTC.

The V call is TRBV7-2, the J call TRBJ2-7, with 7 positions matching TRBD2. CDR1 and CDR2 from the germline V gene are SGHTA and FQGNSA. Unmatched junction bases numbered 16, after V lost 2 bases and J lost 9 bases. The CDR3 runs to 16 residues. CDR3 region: CASSLRPTSGEGWQYF. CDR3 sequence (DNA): TGTGCCAGCAGCTTACGACCCACCAGCGGGGAGGGATGGCAGTACTTC.